The 29 T cell receptor beta chains listed next were all sequenced from one sample in a study of cytomegalovirus exposure and HLA in healthy donors. Measured with immunoSEQ multiplex PCR; TCRdb has only the in-frame clones, and not every one. The data contain about 160,000 clones, just under 90% of them singletons. The material sequenced was PBMCs. Receptors were obtained from a man between 18 and 35 years old in good health and CMV-seropositive.

The chain employs TRBV11-3 and TRBJ2-3; 11 nucleotides match TRBD2. J gave up 0 bases and V 5 bases, and 7 bases lay outside the gene matches. Germline assignment: CDR1 SGHNT and CDR2 YENEEA. The CDR3 spans 17 residues. As DNA, the CDR3 is TGTGCCAGCAGCCCATGGGGACTAGCGGAGAGCACAGATACGCAGTATTTT. Amino acid sequence: CASSPWGLAESTDTQYF.

The chain employs TRBV5-1 and TRBJ1-2; D call uncertain. Trimming left V 1 base short and J 6 bases short, with 10 bases between. Germline V CDR1 and CDR2: SGHRS, YFSETQ. This CDR3 spans 13 amino acids. This CDR3 is CASSLNRGNGYTF. The CDR3 DNA sequence: TGCGCCAGCAGCTTGAACCGCGGGAATGGCTACACCTTC.

This chain connects TRBV11-3 to TRBJ1-3; unclear D gene. This CDR3 spans 18 amino acids. Per the germline V gene, CDR1 is SGHNT and CDR2 is YENEEA. Trimming removed 1 base at V and 0 bases at J, with 16 bases between. The CDR3 reads CASSLGWAQLSSGNTIYF. DNA of the CDR3: TGTGCCAGCAGCTTAGGGTGGGCTCAACTTTCCTCTGGAAACACCATATATTTT.

The chain joins TRBV7-9 to TRBJ2-3, with 8 bases that match TRBD1. Germline trimming cut 5 bases from V and 2 bases from J; bases unmatched to any gene: 9. CDR1 and CDR2 from the germline V gene are SEHNR and FQNEAQ (reference sequence). This CDR3 is 16 amino acids long. The CDR3 nucleotides read TGTGCCAGCAGCCGATTAGGGACAGGCCACACAGATACGCAGTATTTT. Translated, it gives CASSRLGTGHTDTQYF. Full variable domain (remainder filled in from reference TRBV7-9 and TRBJ2-3): DTGVSQNPRHKITKRGQNVTFRCDPISEHNRLYWYRQTLGQGPEFLTYFQNEAQLEKSRLLSDRFSAERPKGSFSTLEIQRTEQGDSAMYLCASSRLGTGHTDTQYFGPGTRLTVL.

V usage is TRBV5-1 and J usage is TRBJ2-5; TRBD1 matches 7 bases. With V trimmed by 3 bases and J by 2 bases, 4 bases remained unmatched. The germline V gene has CDR1 SGHRS and CDR2 YFSETQ. The CDR3 is made up of 14 amino acids. The CDR3 DNA reads as TGCGCCAGCAGCTCACCGGGACAGCAAGAGACCCAGTACTTC. Encoded protein: CASSSPGQQETQYF. The variable domain in full, with the rest retrieved from reference TRBV5-1 and TRBJ2-5, is KAGVTQTPRYLIKTRGQQVTLSCSPISGHRSVSWYQQTPGQGLQFLFEYFSETQRNKGNFPGRFSGRQFSNSRSEMNVSTLELGDSALYLCASSSPGQQETQYFGPGTRLLVL.

This clone was counted a few times. The V and J genes are TRBV5-4 and TRBJ2-7; no clear D. Germline values: CDR1 SGHNT, CDR2 YYREEE (reference sequence). CDR3 length equals 12 residues. V lost 0 bases and J lost 7, with 8 bases in between. This CDR3 reads CASSLDSVEQYF. CDR3 DNA: TGTGCCAGCAGCTTGGATTCAGTGGAGCAGTACTTC.

The chain joins TRBV4-1 to TRBJ2-1; maybe TRBD1 (6 bases). Trimming pared 3 bases from V and 6 bases from J, leaving 18 bases between. CDR1 and CDR2 from the germline V gene are MGHRA and YSYEKL. The CDR3 totals 16 residues. CDR3 loop: CASSHAGTTFRNEQFF. The CDR3 nucleotides read TGCGCCAGCAGCCACGCCGGGACAACCTTCCGCAATGAGCAGTTCTTC.

The chain links TRBV5-1 to TRBJ2-7; TRBD2 matches at 7 bases. The germline CDR1 and CDR2 sequences are SGHRS and YFSETQ. The ends lost 1 base at V and 3 bases at J; junction bases unmatched: 7. This CDR3 has 15 amino acids. CDR3: CASSLSWGLIYEQYF. DNA of the CDR3: TGCGCCAGCAGCTTGAGCTGGGGACTAATCTACGAGCAGTACTTC.

The genes are TRBV29-1 and TRBJ2-1; TRBD2 aligns across 12 bases. This CDR3 region has 15 residues. CDR1 and CDR2 (germline): SQVTM, ANQGSEA. V trimming: 5 bases; J trimming: 4 bases; junction bases outside the gene matches: 6. The CDR3 protein is CSVSLAGGGYNEQFF. The CDR3 bases are TGCAGCGTTTCACTAGCGGGAGGAGGGTACAATGAGCAGTTCTTC.

This chain uses TRBV9 with TRBJ2-1; 10 bases are a match to TRBD2. The CDR3 totals 18 residues. Germline V CDR1 and CDR2: SGDLS, YYNGEE. Losses at the gene ends were 0 bases for V and 5 bases for J; bases not matched to a gene: 11. The CDR3, as DNA: TGTGCCAGCAGCGTAGTCCCTAGCGGGAGTGTTAGGGACAATGAGCAGTTCTTC. This gives the protein CASSVVPSGSVRDNEQFF.

The J gene is TRBJ1-3, the V gene TRBV5-1; 7 nucleotides agree with TRBD1. The trim removed 3 bases at V and 2 bases at J, leaving 2 bases unmatched. Germline lookup yields CDR1 SGHRS and CDR2 YFSETQ. The CDR3 length is 14 residues. CDR3 nucleotides: TGCGCCAGCAGCTCGGACAGGACTGGAAACACCATATATTTT. Translating gives CASSSDRTGNTIYF.

The CDR3 here is CASRRTGGEMNTEAFF. DNA of the CDR3: TGTGCCAGCAGACGGACAGGGGGTGAAATGAACACTGAAGCTTTCTTT. The J gene is TRBJ1-1, the V gene TRBV12-1; TRBD1 was called by the table and not checked on the DNA. TRBV12-1 is shown as a pseudogene. The CDR3 contains 16 residues.

This chain connects TRBV5-1 to TRBJ1-4, with 10 bases lining up with TRBD1. Germline V lookup: CDR1 SGHRS, CDR2 YFSETQ. The CDR3 sequence is 14 residues long. J gave up 7 bases and V 3 bases, and 3 bases lay outside the gene matches. The CDR3 DNA follows: TGCGCCAGCAGCTCGGGACAGGGGCCTGAAAAACTGTTTTTT. Residues: CASSSGQGPEKLFF.

The chain has TRBV15 and TRBJ2-2; 9 nucleotides match TRBD2. J was trimmed by 10 bases and V by 0 bases; bases with no gene match: 9. Germline V lookup: CDR1 LNHNV, CDR2 YYDKDF (reference sequence). The CDR3 is made up of 16 amino acids. The CDR3 bases are TGTGCCACCAGCAGAGATCTTAGCGGGAGAAGTCTGGAGCTGTTTTTT. Protein: CATSRDLSGRSLELFF.

CDR3 residues: CSALRAGGKDTQYF. For the CDR3, the DNA is TGCAGCGCCCTAAGAGCAGGGGGGAAAGATACGCAGTATTTT. The V call is TRBV29-1, the J call TRBJ2-3, with TRBD1 as a possible D gene (7 bases). CDR1 is SQVTM, CDR2 ANQGSEA, per germline. Deletions cut 7 bases from V and 5 bases from J, with 19 bases between. The CDR3 length is 14 residues.

CDR3 amino acids: CAITKAASGLEAFF. The CDR3 region has the DNA TGTGCCATCACCAAAGCGGCAAGTGGCCTTGAAGCTTTCTTT. The J gene is TRBJ1-1, the V gene TRBV10-3; no clear D. V lost 7 bases and J 7 bases, leaving 19 bases between the germline ends. Germline V gene sequence: CDR1 ENHRY, CDR2 SYGVKD. CDR3 length equals 14 residues.

The J gene is TRBJ1-1, the V gene TRBV27; D is undetermined. The CDR3 length is 13 residues. The V gene's germline CDR1 is MNHEY and CDR2 SMNVEV (reference sequence). Trimming cost V 3 bases and J 5 bases, with 10 bases left between them. The CDR3 coding sequence is TGTGCCAGCAGTTTTCAGGTACGGACTGAAGCTTTCTTT. Its protein product is CASSFQVRTEAFF.

This clone was counted only a few times. V and J are TRBV2 and TRBJ2-7; 8 bases fit TRBD1. There are 14 residues in the CDR3. V was pared by 6 bases and J by 2 bases, with 6 bases of the junction left unmatched. The germline gives CDR1 SNHLY, CDR2 FYNNEI. Written as DNA, the CDR3 is TGTGCCAGCAGCAGGGGGCGTTCGACCTACGAGCAGTACTTC. It specifies CASSRGRSTYEQYF.

The chain couples TRBV6-1 to TRBJ2-3, with TRBD1 matching over 9 bases. Germline CDR1 is MNHNS and CDR2 is SASEGT. Losses at the gene ends were 0 bases for V and 7 bases for J; bases not matched to a gene: 8. CDR3 length equals 16 residues. CDR3 in amino acids: CASSEAWGQGVNTQYF. The DNA for the CDR3 is TGTGCCAGCAGTGAAGCCTGGGGACAGGGTGTCAATACGCAGTATTTT.

The chain joins TRBV4-1 to TRBJ2-7; 10 bases line up with TRBD1. This CDR3 has 14 residues. CDR1 and CDR2 from the germline V gene are MGHRA and YSYEKL. With V trimmed by 4 bases and J by 4 bases, 4 bases remained unmatched. The CDR3 protein is CASSPGDRGYEQYF. In nucleotides, the CDR3 is TGCGCCAGCAGCCCCGGGGACAGGGGTTACGAGCAGTACTTC.

This chain uses TRBV5-8 with TRBJ2-5; no clear D gene. The CDR3 has 15 residues. The V gene lost 1 base and the J gene lost 2 bases, with 12 bases spanning the gap. CDR1 SGHTS and CDR2 YDEGEE come from the germline V gene. CDR3 nucleotides: TGTGCCAGCAGCTTGTGGCGGCGCATGCAAGAGACCCAGTACTTC. Translation: CASSLWRRMQETQYF.

This clone is a singleton in its sample. The rearrangement joins TRBV11-2 to TRBJ2-3, with 7 bases fitting TRBD2. CDR3 length equals 15 residues. Germline-derived CDR1 and CDR2 are SGHAT and FQNNGV. Unmatched junction bases numbered 3, after V lost 3 bases and J lost 0 bases. CDR3 in amino acids: CASSLGGGSTDTQYF. CDR3 bases: TGTGCCAGCAGCTTGGGCGGGGGAAGCACAGATACGCAGTATTTT.

This rearrangement joins TRBV18 to TRBJ1-5; 9 bases fit TRBD1. Germline trimming cut 1 base from V and 5 bases from J; bases unmatched to any gene: 0. There are 14 residues in the CDR3. From germline, CDR1 is KGHSH and CDR2 LQKENI. Here the CDR3 reads CASSPRTGDQPQHF. CDR3 bases: TGTGCCAGCTCACCACGGACAGGGGATCAGCCCCAGCATTTT.

The chain joins TRBV5-4 to TRBJ2-1; weak D call: TRBD1 (5 bases). The length of the CDR3 is 15 residues. Germline CDR1 reads SGHNT; CDR2 reads YYREEE (reference sequence). The V end was cut by 1 base, the J end by 8 bases, with 16 bases between. Here the CDR3 reads CASSLTARDSDEQFF. The DNA for the CDR3 is TGTGCCAGCAGCTTGACAGCCAGGGATTCGGATGAGCAGTTCTTC.

The J gene is TRBJ2-3, the V gene TRBV6-1, with D possibly being TRBD1 (5 bases). The V end was cut by 4 bases, the J end by 0 bases, with 11 bases between. Germline CDR1 MNHNS, CDR2 SASEGT. The CDR3 loop spans 15 amino acids. CDR3 nucleotides: TGTGCCAGCAGTGTTCCTGCAGGGAGCACAGATACGCAGTATTTT. This encodes CASSVPAGSTDTQYF.

The gene calls are TRBV5-1 and TRBJ2-3, with 8 bases that match TRBD1. Germline V gives CDR1 SGHRS, CDR2 YFSETQ. V shed 2 bases and J 4 bases; nucleotides not matched to a gene: 3. CDR3 size: 14 residues. CDR3 sequence (DNA): TGCGCCAGCAGCTTTGGACAGGGCGCAGATACGCAGTATTTT. Its protein product is CASSFGQGADTQYF.

This clone occurred once. The chain employs TRBV6-5 and TRBJ2-4; 7 bases align to TRBD2. The V gene end was trimmed by 5 bases and the J gene end by 9 bases; junction bases not matched to a gene: 10. The CDR3 runs to 14 residues. Germline values: CDR1 MNHEY, CDR2 SVGAGI. In nucleotides, the CDR3 is TGTGCCAGCAGTATTAGCGGGTACACCAGCATTCAGTACTTC. It specifies CASSISGYTSIQYF.

This sequence joins TRBV29-1 and TRBJ1-2, with D perhaps TRBD1 (6 bases). Looked up from germline, CDR1 is SQVTM and CDR2 is ANQGSEA. V was pared by 6 bases and J by 2 bases, with 10 bases between. CDR3 length: 12 residues. This chain's CDR3 is CSVAGTNYGYTF. CDR3 in DNA: TGCAGCGTGGCCGGGACAAACTATGGCTACACCTTC.

In its sample, this clone was seen once. V is TRBV4-1 and J is TRBJ2-7; TRBD2 matches 9 bases. The CDR3 consists of 15 residues. The trim removed 3 bases at V and 5 bases at J, leaving 8 bases unmatched. Germline CDR1 is MGHRA and CDR2 is YSYEKL. As DNA, the CDR3 is TGCGCCAGCAGCCAGAGTCTAGCGGGATTGGACGAGCAGTACTTC. Its translation: CASSQSLAGLDEQYF.